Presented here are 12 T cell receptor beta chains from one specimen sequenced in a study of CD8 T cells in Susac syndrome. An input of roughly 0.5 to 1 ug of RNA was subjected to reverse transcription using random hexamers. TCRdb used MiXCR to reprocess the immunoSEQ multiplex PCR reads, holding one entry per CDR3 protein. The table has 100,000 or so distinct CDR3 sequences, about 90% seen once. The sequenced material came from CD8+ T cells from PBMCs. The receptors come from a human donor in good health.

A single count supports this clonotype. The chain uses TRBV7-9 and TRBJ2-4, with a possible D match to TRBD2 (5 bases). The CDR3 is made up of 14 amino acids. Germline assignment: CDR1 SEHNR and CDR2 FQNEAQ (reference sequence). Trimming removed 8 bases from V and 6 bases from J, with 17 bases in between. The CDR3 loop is CASEPIGRGNIQYF. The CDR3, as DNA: TGTGCCAGCGAGCCGATTGGACGGGGAAACATTCAGTACTTC.

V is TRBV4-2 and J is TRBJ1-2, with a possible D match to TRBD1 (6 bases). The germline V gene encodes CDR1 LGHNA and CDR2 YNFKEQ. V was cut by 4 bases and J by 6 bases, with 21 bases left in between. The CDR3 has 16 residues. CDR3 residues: CASSREVGGGYNGYTF. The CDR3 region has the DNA TGTGCCAGCAGCCGAGAAGTCGGAGGGGGGTACAATGGCTACACCTTC.

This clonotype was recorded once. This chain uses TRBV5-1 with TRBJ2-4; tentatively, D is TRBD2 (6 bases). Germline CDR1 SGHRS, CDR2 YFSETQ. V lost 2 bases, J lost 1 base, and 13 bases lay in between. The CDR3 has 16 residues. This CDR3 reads CASSFGGSGAKNIQYF. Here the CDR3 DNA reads TGCGCCAGCAGCTTCGGAGGGAGTGGCGCCAAAAACATTCAGTACTTC.

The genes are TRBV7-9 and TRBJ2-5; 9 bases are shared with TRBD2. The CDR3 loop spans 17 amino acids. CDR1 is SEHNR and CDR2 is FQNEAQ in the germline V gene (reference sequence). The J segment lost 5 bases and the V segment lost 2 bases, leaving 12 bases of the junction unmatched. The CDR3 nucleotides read TGTGCCAGCAGCTTAAGTTCTCGCGGGAGGGCCTCGGAGACCCAGTACTTC. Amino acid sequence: CASSLSSRGRASETQYF. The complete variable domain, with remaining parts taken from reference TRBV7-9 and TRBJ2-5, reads DTGVSQNPRHKITKRGQNVTFRCDPISEHNRLYWYRQTLGQGPEFLTYFQNEAQLEKSRLLSDRFSAERPKGSFSTLEIQRTEQGDSAMYLCASSLSSRGRASETQYFGPGTRLLVL.

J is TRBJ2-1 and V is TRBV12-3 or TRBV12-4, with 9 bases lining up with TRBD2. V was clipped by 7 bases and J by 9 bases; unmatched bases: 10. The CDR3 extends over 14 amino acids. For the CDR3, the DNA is TGTGCCAGCACCTTAGCGGGGGCGGCCGGTGAGCAGTTCTTC. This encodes CASTLAGAAGEQFF.

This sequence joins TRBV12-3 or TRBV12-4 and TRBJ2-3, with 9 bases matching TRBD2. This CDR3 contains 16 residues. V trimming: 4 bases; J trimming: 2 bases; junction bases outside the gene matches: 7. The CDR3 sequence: CASSSTSGGSTDTQYF. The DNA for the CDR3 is TGTGCCAGCAGTTCCACCAGCGGGGGGTCCACAGATACGCAGTATTTT.

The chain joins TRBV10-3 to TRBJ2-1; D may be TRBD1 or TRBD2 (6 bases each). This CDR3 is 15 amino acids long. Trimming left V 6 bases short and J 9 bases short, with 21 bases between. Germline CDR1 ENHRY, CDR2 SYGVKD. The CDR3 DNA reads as TGTGCCATCAGGGACGGGGGCCTCGAGATCATTGAGCAGTTCTTC. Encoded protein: CAIRDGGLEIIEQFF.

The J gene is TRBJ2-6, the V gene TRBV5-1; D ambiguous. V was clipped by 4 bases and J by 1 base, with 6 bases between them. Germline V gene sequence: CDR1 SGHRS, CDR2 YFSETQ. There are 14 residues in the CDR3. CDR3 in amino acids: CASSDASGANVLTF. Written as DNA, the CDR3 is TGCGCCAGCAGCGACGCTTCTGGGGCCAACGTCCTGACTTTC.

In nucleotides, the CDR3 is TGTGCCAGCAGCTGGGACTACAGCGCCAGGAACACTGAAGCTTTCTTT. Translation: CASSWDYSARNTEAFF. The chain carries TRBV5-6 and TRBJ1-1, with TRBD1 as a possible D gene (5 bases). Germline lookup yields CDR1 SGHDT and CDR2 YYEEEE. This CDR3 has 16 residues. V shed 3 bases and J shed 1 base, with 16 bases lying between them.

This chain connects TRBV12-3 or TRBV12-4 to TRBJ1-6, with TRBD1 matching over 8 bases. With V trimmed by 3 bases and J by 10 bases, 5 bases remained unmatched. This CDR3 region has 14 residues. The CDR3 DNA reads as TGTGCCAGCAGTTTGCAGGGGGCGCGATCACCCCTCCACTTT. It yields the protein CASSLQGARSPLHF.

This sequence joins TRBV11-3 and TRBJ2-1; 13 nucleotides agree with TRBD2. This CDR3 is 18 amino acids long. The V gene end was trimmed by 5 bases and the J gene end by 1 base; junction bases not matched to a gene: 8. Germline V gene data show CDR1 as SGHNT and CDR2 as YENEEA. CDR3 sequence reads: CASSPRTSGGGSYNEQFF. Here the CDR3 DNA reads TGTGCCAGCAGCCCCCGGACTAGCGGGGGCGGGTCCTACAATGAGCAGTTCTTC.

The CDR3 region is CATSRDRLFNEQFF. As DNA, the CDR3 is TGTGCCACCAGCAGAGATCGGTTGTTCAATGAGCAGTTCTTC. The chain recombines TRBV15 with TRBJ2-1; D call uncertain. This CDR3 is 14 amino acids long. Germline values: CDR1 LNHNV, CDR2 YYDKDF (reference sequence). Deletions cut 0 bases from V and 6 bases from J, with 9 bases between.